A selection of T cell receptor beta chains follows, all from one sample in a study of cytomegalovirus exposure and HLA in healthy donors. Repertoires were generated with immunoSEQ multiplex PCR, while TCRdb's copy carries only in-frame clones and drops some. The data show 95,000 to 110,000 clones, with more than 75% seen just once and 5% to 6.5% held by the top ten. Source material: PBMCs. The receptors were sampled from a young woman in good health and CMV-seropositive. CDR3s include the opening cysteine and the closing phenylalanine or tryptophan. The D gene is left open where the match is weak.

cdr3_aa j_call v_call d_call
CASSLGTSVYNEQFF TRBJ2-1 TRBV5-1 TRBD2
CASSLGGEQYF TRBJ2-7 TRBV5-1 .
CASSEPRTASSGANVLTF TRBJ2-6 TRBV25-1 .
CASSPAGGLDGELFF TRBJ2-2 TRBV21-1 .
CASSLFPSGSSYEQYF TRBJ2-7 TRBV27 TRBD2
CASSNGDKYEKLFF TRBJ1-4 TRBV28 .
CASRQLANEQFF TRBJ2-1 TRBV28 .
CASSLLAGAYNEQFF TRBJ2-1 TRBV18 TRBD2
CASSSMEGSLYNEQFF TRBJ2-1 TRBV7-2 .
CASRLAGGGGANVLTF TRBJ2-6 TRBV2 TRBD2
CASSGQGVGEKLFF TRBJ1-4 TRBV19 TRBD1
CASSRDSNNSPLHF TRBJ1-6 TRBV7-3 .
CASSFGGERDEQYF TRBJ2-7 TRBV5-6 .
CASSPPGLVSDTQYF TRBJ2-3 TRBV18 TRBD2
CASSTATNEKLFF TRBJ1-4 TRBV19 .
CASSLRLAGGPIGADTQYF TRBJ2-3 TRBV21-1 .
CASSSSPSGRRGNEQFF TRBJ2-1 TRBV7-9 TRBD2